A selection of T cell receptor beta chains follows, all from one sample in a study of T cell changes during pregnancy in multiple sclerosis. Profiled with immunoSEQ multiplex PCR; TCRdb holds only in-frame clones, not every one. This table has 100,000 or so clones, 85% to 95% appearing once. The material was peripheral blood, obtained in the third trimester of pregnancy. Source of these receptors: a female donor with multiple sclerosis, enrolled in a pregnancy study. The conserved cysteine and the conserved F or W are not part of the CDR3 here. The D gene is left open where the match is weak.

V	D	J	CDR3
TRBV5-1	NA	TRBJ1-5	ASSGAGALGQPQH
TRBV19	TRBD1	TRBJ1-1	ASSMGQGASTEAF
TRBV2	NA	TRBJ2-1	ASSERVGGYSSYNEQF
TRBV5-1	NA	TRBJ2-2	ASSLVLSNTGELF
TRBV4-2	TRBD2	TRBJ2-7	ASSQEEVAGYEQY
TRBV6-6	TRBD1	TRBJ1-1	ASTSDRGPF
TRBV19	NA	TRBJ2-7	ASSWLDGEQY
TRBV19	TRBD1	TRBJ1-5	ASSMNPGGTGVFGSNQPQH
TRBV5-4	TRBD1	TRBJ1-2	AQRDREDGYT
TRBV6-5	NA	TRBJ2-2	ASTPGTNTGELF
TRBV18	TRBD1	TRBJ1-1	ASSPRGTASIMNTEAF
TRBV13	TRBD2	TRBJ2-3	ASSLAGGVPDTQY
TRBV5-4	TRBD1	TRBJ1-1	ASSLEGTGVRTEAF
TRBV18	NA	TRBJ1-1	ASSPKGGTEAF
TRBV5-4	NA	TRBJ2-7	ASSTEPGKSYEQY
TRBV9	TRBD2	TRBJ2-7	ASSVLAGDLYEQY
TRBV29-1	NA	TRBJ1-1	SAVTTGPAEAF
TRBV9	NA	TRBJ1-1	ASSVGGVNTEAF